Presented here are 18 T cell receptor beta chains from one specimen sequenced in a study of monozygotic twins with inflammatory bowel disease. Using the 5' RACE reads, TCRdb records one entry per CDR3 protein without DNA. The repertoire table contains 330,000 or so distinct CDR3 sequences. Sequenced material: blood. These receptors all stem from a human donor with ulcerative colitis or Crohn's disease, or a healthy co-twin of an affected twin (not recorded which).

This chain joins TRBV7-3 and TRBJ2-3. This CDR3 region has 14 residues. Germline CDR1 SGHTA, CDR2 FQGTGA. This chain's CDR3 is CASSLSRSTDTQYF.

The CDR3 reads CASSLSAATIYEQYF. The gene calls are TRBV27 and TRBJ2-7. Germline V gene lookup returns CDR1 MNHEY and CDR2 SMNVEV (reference sequence). CDR3 length: 15 amino acids.

This chain uses TRBV20-1 with TRBJ2-5; TCRdb picks TRBD2, but there is no DNA to check that call. Germline lookup yields CDR1 DFQATT and CDR2 SNEGSKA (reference sequence). This CDR3 comprises 15 residues. CDR3 sequence reads: CSARGASGVQETQYF.

J is TRBJ2-7 and V is TRBV4-3; the TCRdb call, TRBD2, lacks DNA for checking. The CDR3 runs to 13 residues. CDR1 and CDR2 (germline): LGHNA, YSLEER. CDR3 sequence: CASSQARGAVQYF.

The chain is built from TRBV19 and TRBJ2-1; the TRBD2 assignment by TCRdb is unverifiable without DNA. The CDR3 runs to 16 residues. Germline V gene lookup returns CDR1 LNHDA and CDR2 SQIVND (reference sequence). This CDR3 is CASSIQAGGLYNEQFF. Together with reference TRBV19 and TRBJ2-1, the CDR3 gives the full variable domain: DGGITQSPKYLFRKEGQNVTLSCEQNLNHDAMYWYRQDPGQGLRLIYYSQIVNDFQKGDIAEGYSVSREKKESFPLTVTSAQKNPTAFYLCASSIQAGGLYNEQFFGPGTRLTVL.

V is TRBV11-2 and J is TRBJ2-7; the D call of TRBD2 rests on TCRdb alone, since no DNA is present to check it. Germline lookup yields CDR1 SGHAT and CDR2 FQNNGV. The CDR3 sequence is 15 residues long. CDR3 residues: CASSLASSGSYEQYF.

The chain uses TRBV29-1 and TRBJ1-5. CDR3 length equals 12 residues. Germline V gives CDR1 SQVTM, CDR2 ANQGSEA. The CDR3 loop is CSVGEINQPQHF.

The CDR3 protein is CAWSEAWDRKFHPSDYGYTF. The gene calls are TRBV30 and TRBJ1-2; lacking DNA, the TRBD1 call made by TCRdb goes unchecked. Per germline, CDR1 GTSNPN and CDR2 SVGIG (reference sequence). The CDR3 extends over 20 amino acids.

This rearrangement joins TRBV7-9 to TRBJ1-5; lacking DNA, the TRBD1 call made by TCRdb goes unchecked. This CDR3 is 17 amino acids long. Germline values: CDR1 SEHNR, CDR2 FQNEAQ (reference sequence). The CDR3 is CASSSSSRENSNQPQHF.

CDR3 amino acids: CASTTSGGSSYNEQFF. The genes are TRBV3-1 and TRBJ2-1; TCRdb designates TRBD2, a call that cannot be tested without DNA. In germline, CDR1 is LGHDT, CDR2 YNNKEL (reference sequence). The CDR3 length is 16 residues.

V is TRBV2 and J is TRBJ2-5; TCRdb designates TRBD1, a call that cannot be tested without DNA. The CDR3 totals 13 residues. Germline CDR1 and CDR2: SNHLY and FYNNEI. CDR3 residues: CASPGGLGETQYF.

This chain connects TRBV5-1 to TRBJ2-4; TCRdb picks TRBD1, but there is no DNA to check that call. The CDR3 length is 14 residues. Germline CDR1 SGHRS, CDR2 YFSETQ. CDR3 residues: CASSFGQGEDIQYF.

The chain employs TRBV4-1 and TRBJ2-1; with no DNA, the TCRdb D assignment of TRBD2 cannot be verified. The CDR3 covers 13 residues. The germline V gene has CDR1 MGHRA and CDR2 YSYEKL. CDR3 loop: CASSQDPRAEQFF.

The rearrangement joins TRBV9 to TRBJ2-3; TCRdb proposes TRBD2, but this gene call is untestable without DNA. This CDR3 contains 15 residues. Germline assignment: CDR1 SGDLS and CDR2 YYNGEE. CDR3 protein: CASSPRLAATDTQYF.

The chain couples TRBV5-4 to TRBJ2-5. The CDR3 sequence is 15 residues long. Germline V gene lookup returns CDR1 SGHNT and CDR2 YYREEE (reference sequence). This CDR3 reads CASSLLLAGWKTQYF.

The V call is TRBV28, the J call TRBJ2-3. In germline, CDR1 is MDHEN, CDR2 SYDVKM. The CDR3 has 13 residues. CDR3 sequence: CASSLGFADTQYF.

The V call is TRBV28, the J call TRBJ1-4; the TRBD1 assignment by TCRdb is unverifiable without DNA. The CDR3 totals 15 residues. Germline V gene lookup returns CDR1 MDHEN and CDR2 SYDVKM. The chain's CDR3 is CASSLLQGRNEKLFF.

This chain joins TRBV20-1 and TRBJ1-2; TCRdb returns TRBD1, unconfirmable since there is no DNA. The CDR3 covers 16 residues. Per the germline V gene, CDR1 is DFQATT and CDR2 is SNEGSKA (reference sequence). CDR3 loop: CSASRDITSQLYGYTF.